This T cell receptor beta chain was sequenced for a study of T cell repertoires in cytomegalovirus infection. For the study at large: In public TCR beta signatures, there were indications of both CMV infection and matching HLA type. Broader study findings: Summed public TCR beta family frequency identified CMV carriers bearing the relevant HLA. Predominance within the ex vivo response was attributable to HLA-C-restricted CMV-specific TCR beta clonotypes.

TCRdb called the reads again in MiXCR, with one record for every CDR3 protein. This repertoire shows hundreds of thousands of distinct CDR3 sequences, approximately 8.9% found once; its top ten account for less than 3%. About this clonotype itself: What it recognizes is unknown.

Material: PBMCs. The source of this sequence is a human donor in good health (CMV status not recorded). Some clones in this sample may be carry-over from other donors' samples.

In DNA form, the CDR3 reads TGCAGTGCTAAAAGCCGGGACAGAAATCAGCCCCAGCATTTT. Translation gives CSAKSRDRNQPQHF. This chain connects TRBV20-1 to TRBJ1-5, with 7 bases that match TRBD1. The CDR3 has 14 residues. V gave up 4 bases and J gave up 4 bases; unmatched junction bases: 7. Germline-derived CDR1 and CDR2 are DFQATT and SNEGSKA (reference sequence).